In its sample, the clone carrying this TCR beta chain was seen many times. Its antigen remains unidentified. Indicated time point: blood at routine non-recurrence follow-up after resection. Unsorted whole RNA from tumor, nontumor lung or frozen PBMC underwent sequencing. On each TCR cDNA molecule, a unique molecular identifier was present. In TCRdb, the 5' RACE reads were re-called with MiXCR into one record per CDR3 protein. The data hold around 110,000 distinct CDR3 sequences, with less than 15% observed a single time. The CDR3 loop spans 14 amino acids. The V gene lost 6 bases and the J gene lost 3 bases, with 18 bases spanning the gap. Germline values: CDR1 SQVTM, CDR2 ANQGSEA. The sample originates from a study of spatial heterogeneity in lung cancer. Study background: Consistently, beta-chain sequences turned up in larger numbers than alpha-chain sequences did. Unique TCR and UMI combinations averaged more than ten appearances each in raw reads. General observations from the study: Ubiquitous expanded tumor TCRs were seen in blood more at resection than at follow-up.

The chain links TRBV29-1 to TRBJ2-7; D may match TRBD1 or TRBD2 (7 bases each). The source is a male donor with early-stage non-small cell lung cancer. Sequences were derived from PBMCs, sampled at follow-up. The CDR3: CSVAGEGAGYEQYF. The CDR3 DNA sequence: TGCAGCGTCGCAGGGGAGGGGGCCGGCTACGAGCAGTACTTC.